The text below deals with one T cell receptor (beta chain). Its antigen is as yet unknown. The data stem from a study of shared clonotypes between healthy human individuals. The study's findings and limits: Compared with clonotypes that all four donors shared, non-shared clonotypes had lower generation probabilities.

Once extracted for a subset, genomic DNA was divided evenly among several immunoSEQ plates. Data came from immunoSEQ multiplex PCR; TCRdb stores just in-frame clones and leaves some out. The data hold millions of clones, with around nine tenths observed a single time. Germline V gene sequence: CDR1 MNHEY, CDR2 SVGAGI. The V gene lost 6 bases and the J gene lost 5 bases, with 11 bases spanning the gap. The CDR3 contains 14 residues. The source of this sequence is a man younger than 35 in good health. The rearrangement links TRBV6-5 to TRBJ1-6, with D hard to call. The sequenced material came from naive CD4+ T cells sorted from blood. The subset: CD45RA+ positively selected. CDR3: CASSRLENNSPLHF. CDR3 nucleotides: TGTGCCAGCAGCCGGCTTGAGAATAATTCACCCCTCCACTTT.